The 2 T cell receptor beta chains reported below all come from one sample, sequenced in a study of CXCR3-negative and CXCR3-positive naive CD8 T cells. The libraries of TRB cDNA were prepared using 5' RACE with UMI labels. After re-calling the 5' RACE reads, TCRdb lists one entry per CDR3 protein, DNA absent. The sample includes 100,000 or so distinct CDR3 sequences. The specimen was naive CXCR3- CD8+ T cells from blood. The subset: CD45RO-CCR7+CD27+CD95- naive CD8+ T cells lacking CXCR3 (TNR3-). The origin of the receptors is a human donor in good health. Some clones in this sample may be carry-over from other donors' samples.

This rearrangement joins TRBV4-1 to TRBJ1-6. The CDR3 runs 15 residues. Germline V gene sequence: CDR1 MGHRA, CDR2 YSYEKL. The CDR3 loop reads CASSQGAGYNSPLHF.

The chain couples TRBV29-1 to TRBJ2-2. The CDR3 is 13 amino acids. Germline-derived CDR1 and CDR2 are SQVTM and ANQGSEA. The CDR3 here is CSVWAANTGELFF.